This T cell receptor (beta chain) was obtained from a study of T cells in localized non-small cell lung cancer. Germline values: CDR1 MGHDK, CDR2 SYGVNS. The length of the CDR3 is 12 residues. V was shortened by 7 bases and J by 5 bases, with 11 bases between the two germline ends. This clone was found once. Its antigen is still unknown. Clones were sequenced by immunoSEQ multiplex PCR, and TCRdb holds only the in-frame ones, with some missing. The profile shows under 20,000 clones, approximately 90% of them singletons. Study outcomes and limitations: Because only a single region of the tumor was sequenced, heterogeneity remains possible. Patients showing higher blood T cell density tended to see longer overall survival. Uninvolved adjacent lung, not tumor, had the highest T cell clonality. Median approximately 58 top-100 tumor clones were shared with paired adjacent lung.

The source material was peripheral blood, sampled before any cancer treatment. This TCR came from a male donor older than 55 with stage I squamous cell lung carcinoma. The V call is TRBV25-1, the J call TRBJ1-1; tentatively, D is TRBD1 (5 bases). CDR3 nucleotide sequence: TGTGCCAGCATGGGGGGTAGGACTGAAGCTTTCTTT. Protein sequence: CASMGGRTEAFF.